This entry concerns a single T cell receptor (beta chain). The entry originates in a study of quantifying T cell responses using KT2 cells. Across the study: Reverse transcription used primers in the TCR alpha and beta constant regions.

Each cDNA got a UMI-containing oligo ligated at its 3' end. The first PCR ran approximately 4 cycles with an equimolar RC1.1 and RC1.2 beta primer mix. In TCRdb, the UMI-ligation and nested PCR reads were re-called with MiXCR into one record per CDR3 protein. The data contain around 56,000 distinct CDR3 sequences, 12% of them singletons. With 6 bases removed from V and 5 bases from J, the gap between germline ends came to 16 bases. This CDR3 contains 15 residues. Sample: PBMCs spiked with cells of the T cell clone KT2. The chain joins TRBV12-3 or TRBV12-4 to TRBJ1-4; D is undetermined. The sequence was obtained from a human donor. The DNA for the CDR3 is TGTGCCAGCAGCTTGACCGGGCCACCGAATGAAAAACTGTTTTTT. It encodes CASSLTGPPNEKLFF.